This TCR beta chain appears in the sequencing data of a study of blood T cell repertoires in COVID-19. How the authors handled the data: Quantification of nucleated cells was approximated via reference gene primer amplification. Some clones are missing from TCRdb's copy, which holds only in-frame ones; the method was immunoSEQ multiplex PCR. D and trimming come from the DNA, and the V and J calls and clone size come from that table. The sample consists of fewer than 200,000 clones, approximately 86% of them appearing once. Trimming shortened V by 1 base and J by 7 bases, and 10 bases separated the two germline ends. The CDR3 totals 13 residues.

The origin of this receptor is a woman aged 35 to 49 with COVID-19, enrolled during active disease. This chain connects TRBV12-3 or TRBV12-4 to TRBJ1-1; weak D call: TRBD1 (5 bases). Source material: peripheral blood. The CDR3 protein is CASSLGTGIEAFF. The CDR3 DNA reads TGTGCCAGCAGTTTAGGTACAGGTATTGAAGCTTTCTTT.